The present T cell receptor (beta chain) was sequenced within a study of glioma-infiltrating T cells after dendritic cell vaccination (dated by TCRdb to about 2016). For the wider study: Of the roughly 15 glioblastoma patients in the cohort, all drawn from Phase I and II dendritic cell vaccination trials, 9 were newly diagnosed and 6 had recurrent disease. Survival after dendritic cell vaccination was correlated with TCR sequencing metrics such as TIL content and the overlap between tumor and blood repertoires. The vaccine was prepared from monocyte-derived dendritic cells that were cultured for seven days with IL-4 and GM-CSF and then pulsed overnight with autologous tumor lysate. In glioblastoma patients vaccinated with dendritic cells, deep sequencing of TCR beta CDR3 regions served to measure the amount of tumor-infiltrating lymphocytes and to compare repertoires between tumor and blood. Between the early 2000s and the early 2010s, the patients were given dendritic cell vaccination pulsed with autologous tumor lysate. Patients received three intradermal dendritic cell vaccine injections at biweekly intervals in the arm below the axilla. Study-wide conclusions, independent of this receptor: TCR clonality showed no direct relationship with survival, which suggests that a diverse polyclonal response may matter. The three-group TCR overlap response model was characterized as speculative, and prospective validation of the model was stated to be required. The cohort was small and heterogeneous, only a few patients had full blood and tumor sets, and even fewer had initial-recurrent tumor pairs. After dendritic cell vaccination, a higher estimated pretreatment TIL content predicted longer time to progression and overall survival.

The sample's time point label, decoded: after dendritic cell vaccination, including at tumor progression/relapse. Selection of patients required sufficient residual fresh-frozen tumor tissue and over two years of available survival data. An isocitrate dehydrogenase mutation was not carried by any of the glioblastoma patients, although molecular status was otherwise variable. PBMC were collected before vaccination, two weeks after the third vaccination, and at tumor progression if progression occurred. Genomic DNA was extracted with the Qiagen DNeasy Blood extraction Kit. V sheds 1 base and J sheds 2 bases, leaving 11 bases between their ends. CDR1 SGHNT and CDR2 YENEEA are derived from the germline V gene. The CDR3 runs 16 residues from the cysteine to the phenylalanine. Solely the CDR3 DNA is kept, with 48 bases framed from the first base. With respect to this clone: The antigen it binds to is not known. No base quality information exists; no much larger clone differs at one position.

Using the immunoSEQ assay, TCRB CDR3 regions were amplified from 2 micrograms of genomic DNA, or from all available DNA when less than that was on hand. The multiplex PCR relied on 60 forward primers for TCR V beta segments and 13 reverse primers for J beta segments. To estimate the number of reads per starting template, synthetic control templates were added to each sample at limiting dilution. Reads of 87 bp were generated by sequencing on the Illumina HiSeq System. The published analysis was carried out like this. PCR and sequencing errors were removed by a nearest neighbor algorithm that merged closely related sequences. TCR overlap was defined as the percentage of unique tumor TCR beta sequences that were also present in the same patient's peripheral blood. TCRdb retrieved this table from immuneACCESS and kept in-frame rearrangements only. Not all clones are present; in checked studies, unresolved V genes account for under half, and no reason is known for the remainder. The V and J calls and clone size were taken over from that table, and D and trimming were inferred from the DNA. The sample has 90,000 to 140,000 clones on record, 90% of them singletons. The ten largest clones represent roughly 3% of the sample.

The V and J segments used are TRBV11-3 and TRBJ2-2; the best D guess is TRBD1, with 5 bases matching. The source material was blood, sampled after dendritic cell vaccination. This clonotype was sampled from a human donor with glioblastoma. The DNA is TGTGCCAGCAGCTTAGGGGCCCAGGGTAACACCGGGGAGCTGTTTTTT. Translated, this is CASSLGAQGNTGELFF.